A single sample is the source of the 27 T cell receptor beta chains below, sequenced in a study of shared clonotypes between healthy human individuals. CD45RO-negative, CCR7-positively selected cells formed the naive CD8 fraction, excluding terminally differentiated effector memory CD45RA+ cells. The method was immunoSEQ multiplex PCR; TCRdb's version includes in-frame clones alone and lacks a portion of them. The sample has nearly 2 million clones; roughly 95% are singletons. The sequenced sample was naive CD8+ T cells sorted from blood. The origin of the receptors is a man aged 18 to 35 in good health.

This chain links TRBV27 with TRBJ2-1; either TRBD1 or TRBD2 may fit D (6 bases each). The CDR3 runs 15 residues. V lost 4 bases to trimming and J lost 7 bases, with 17 bases between them. From germline, CDR1 is MNHEY and CDR2 SMNVEV (reference sequence). Here the CDR3 DNA reads TGTGCCAGCAGTTCCCTACCCAGGGGAGGAAATGAGCAGTTCTTC. Protein: CASSSLPRGGNEQFF.

This clone occurred once. This chain joins TRBV7-9 and TRBJ2-1, with D uncertain. The CDR3 runs 15 residues. The germline V gene encodes CDR1 SEHNR and CDR2 FQNEAQ (reference sequence). With 3 bases removed from V and 8 bases from J, the gap between germline ends came to 17 bases. The CDR3 nucleotides are TGTGCCAGCAGCTTGCTAAGCCTCGTCACAGATGAGCAGTTCTTC. Translating it yields CASSLLSLVTDEQFF.

A remark on this clone: Mismatch with germline at one junction end may stem from a read error. V is TRBV7-9 and J is TRBJ2-7; TRBD1 matches at 7 bases. Germline CDR1 SEHNR, CDR2 FQNEAQ (reference sequence). The CDR3 is 12 residues long. For the CDR3, the DNA is TGTGCCAGCAGCTTGGGACAGCCTCTTACCGTCTTC. Protein product: CASSLGQPLTVF.

This chain connects TRBV19 to TRBJ2-3; 10 bases match TRBD1. CDR1 and CDR2 (germline): LNHDA, SQIVND (reference sequence). After removal of 0 bases from V and 2 bases from J, the junction contained 5 bases not matched to a gene. This CDR3 contains 17 residues. The CDR3 DNA follows: TGTGCCAGTAGTATAGATCCCGGGACAGGGGACACAGATACGCAGTATTTT. Amino acid sequence: CASSIDPGTGDTDTQYF.

The chain combines TRBV13 with TRBJ1-1; D is uncertain. The CDR3 loop spans 18 amino acids. V was shortened by 0 bases and J by 0 bases, with 17 bases between the two germline ends. Per germline, CDR1 PRHDT and CDR2 FYEKMQ (reference sequence). The CDR3 DNA sequence: TGTGCCAGCAGCTTAGGCCTAAATGTAGTTCCAATGAACACTGAAGCTTTCTTT. This translates into CASSLGLNVVPMNTEAFF.

V is TRBV27 and J is TRBJ2-7; 10 bases are a match to TRBD1. CDR3 length: 13 amino acids. Germline V lookup: CDR1 MNHEY, CDR2 SMNVEV (reference sequence). The V gene end was trimmed by 6 bases and the J gene end by 6 bases; junction bases not matched to a gene: 5. In nucleotides, the CDR3 is TGTGCCAGCAGGGACAGGGGGGTGGTCGAGCAGTACTTC. It yields the protein CASRDRGVVEQYF.

The chain joins TRBV7-6 to TRBJ1-1; TRBD1 matches 7 bases. V trimming: 5 bases; J trimming: 1 base; junction bases outside the gene matches: 4. The germline gives CDR1 SGHVS, CDR2 FNYEAQ. The CDR3 runs 14 residues. This CDR3 is CASSRTGWNTEAFF. The CDR3 DNA sequence: TGTGCCAGCAGCCGGACAGGCTGGAACACTGAAGCTTTCTTT.

In DNA, the CDR3 is TGCGCCAGCAGCCAAATACATGAGCAGTTCTTC. This codes for CASSQIHEQFF. The gene calls are TRBV4-1 and TRBJ2-1; no definite D call. This CDR3 is built from 11 residues. The ends were cut back, 2 bases at V and 8 bases at J, with 4 bases in the middle. Germline CDR1 is MGHRA and CDR2 is YSYEKL.

This clone showed up just once. The CDR3 DNA sequence: TGTGCCAGCAGCTCCAACCCGGGACTAGCGGGAAGCGAGCAGTACTTC. This encodes CASSSNPGLAGSEQYF. The rearrangement links TRBV13 to TRBJ2-7; 13 nucleotides line up with TRBD2. The CDR3 runs to 16 residues. With 4 bases clipped from V and 6 bases from J, the junction kept 9 bases outside the gene matches. Germline lookup yields CDR1 PRHDT and CDR2 FYEKMQ (reference sequence).

The chain recombines TRBV19 with TRBJ1-1; a weak D match, TRBD1 (5 bases). The CDR3 runs to 19 residues. Per the germline V gene, CDR1 is LNHDA and CDR2 is SQIVND (reference sequence). The V and J ends lost 3 bases and 2 bases respectively, with 25 bases between them. CDR3 amino acids: CASSMTRLGWGIGNTEAFF. DNA of the CDR3: TGTGCCAGTAGTATGACCCGTCTTGGGTGGGGGATAGGAAACACTGAAGCTTTCTTT.

J is TRBJ1-6 and V is TRBV4-1, with a possible D match to TRBD1 (6 bases). The CDR3 sequence is 17 residues long. Germline V gene lookup returns CDR1 MGHRA and CDR2 YSYEKL. V was trimmed by 0 bases and J by 7 bases, leaving 16 bases between them. In DNA form, the CDR3 reads TGCGCCAGCAGCCAAGATTATGGGACAACGGCGAATTCACCCCTCCACTTT. The encoded protein is CASSQDYGTTANSPLHF.

This chain connects TRBV5-6 to TRBJ2-7; no firm D call. The CDR3 runs 15 residues. V was trimmed by 3 bases and J by 2 bases, leaving 15 bases between them. Germline V CDR1 and CDR2: SGHDT, YYEEEE. The CDR3 nucleotides read TGTGCCAGCAGCTCTCAGGTCGTAGATCCCTACGAGCAGTACTTC. Protein sequence: CASSSQVVDPYEQYF.

Remarks on this clone: In the same sample, other DNA sequences code for this CDR3. The chain joins TRBV9 to TRBJ2-3; D not certain. V dropped 1 base and J dropped 0 bases, with 6 bases sitting between them. Germline-derived CDR1 and CDR2 are SGDLS and YYNGEE. CDR3 length: 14 residues. The CDR3 DNA sequence: TGTGCCAGCAGCGTACCCGATAGCACAGATACGCAGTATTTT. Protein sequence: CASSVPDSTDTQYF.

In this sample, this clone turned up a few times. The chain joins TRBV29-1 to TRBJ1-2; 7 nucleotides match TRBD1. CDR3 length: 12 amino acids. V dropped 3 bases and J dropped 6; count of bases not matched to a gene: 4. Germline CDR1 reads SQVTM; CDR2 reads ANQGSEA. CDR3 coding DNA: TGCAGCGTTGAGAAGACAGGGCATGGCTACACCTTC. Translation: CSVEKTGHGYTF.

The V and J genes are TRBV7-9 and TRBJ2-4; D gene ambiguous. The germline CDR1 and CDR2 sequences are SEHNR and FQNEAQ (reference sequence). The CDR3 has 19 amino acids. Trimming shortened V by 4 bases and J by 1 base, and 23 bases separated the two germline ends. The CDR3 sequence is CASSSPLGTSGEAKNIQYF. For the CDR3, the DNA is TGTGCCAGCAGCTCCCCTCTTGGTACGTCCGGTGAGGCCAAAAACATTCAGTACTTC.

This chain joins TRBV5-4 and TRBJ2-2; no definite D call. Germline lookup yields CDR1 SGHNT and CDR2 YYREEE (reference sequence). This CDR3 is 14 amino acids long. V was trimmed by 4 bases and J by 3 bases, leaving 10 bases between them. The CDR3 DNA reads TGTGCCAGCAGCCTGACTCGCTACACCGGGGAGCTGTTTTTT. Translated, it gives CASSLTRYTGELFF.

The chain is built from TRBV4-3 and TRBJ1-2; TRBD1 is a possible D gene (5 bases). The germline CDR1 and CDR2 sequences are LGHNA and YSLEER. The CDR3 is made up of 13 amino acids. The V and J ends lost 3 bases and 4 bases respectively, with 9 bases between them. CDR3 residues: CASSHQGTYGYTF. In nucleotides, the CDR3 is TGCGCCAGCAGCCATCAGGGAACCTATGGCTACACCTTC.

The rearrangement joins TRBV18 to TRBJ2-3, with a weak D call TRBD2 (6 bases). The length of the CDR3 is 16 residues. V lost 2 bases and J 3 bases, leaving 15 bases between the germline ends. Germline CDR1 KGHSH, CDR2 LQKENI. The CDR3 nucleotides are TGTGCCAGCTCACCAATGGACTACGCATATACAGATACGCAGTATTTT. This codes for CASSPMDYAYTDTQYF. The full variable domain, completed using reference TRBV18 and TRBJ2-3, is NAGVMQNPRHLVRRRGQEARLRCSPMKGHSHVYWYRQLPEEGLKFMVYLQKENIIDESGMPKERFSAEFPKEGPSILRIQQVVRGDSAAYFCASSPMDYAYTDTQYFGPGTRLTVL.

V gene TRBV4-1 combines with J gene TRBJ2-6, with TRBD2 as a possible D gene (6 bases). The V and J ends lost 0 bases and 4 bases respectively, with 10 bases between them. The CDR3 has 16 residues. CDR1 is MGHRA and CDR2 is YSYEKL in the germline V gene. The CDR3: CASSQEEGAGANVLTF. The CDR3 DNA reads TGCGCCAGCAGCCAAGAGGAGGGAGCCGGGGCCAACGTCCTGACTTTC.

This clone was seen once. At one end the junction does not follow the germline gene, possibly because of a read error. This chain links TRBV6-1 with TRBJ1-2; a possible D gene is TRBD1 (5 bases). CDR3 size: 16 residues. The germline gives CDR1 MNHNS, CDR2 SASEGT. The CDR3 here is CASSEEAGRFGYGYTF. CDR3 bases: TGTGCCAGCAGCGAAGAGGCAGGGCGTTTCGGCTATGGCTACACCTTC.

Regarding this clone: The sample has other DNA sequences that encode this CDR3 too. The chain is built from TRBV5-1 and TRBJ1-1; D remains unclear. Germline-derived CDR1 and CDR2 are SGHRS and YFSETQ. The CDR3 is made up of 13 amino acids. V lost 0 bases to trimming and J lost 2 bases, with 5 bases between them. The CDR3 reads CASSLERNTEAFF. For the CDR3, the DNA is TGCGCCAGCAGCTTGGAAAGAAACACTGAAGCTTTCTTT.

The gene calls are TRBV6-1 and TRBJ2-3; D possibly uses TRBD1 or TRBD2 (5 bases each). There are 17 residues in the CDR3. Trimming took off 2 bases at V and 3 bases at J, with 18 bases between the two ends. Germline V gene lookup returns CDR1 MNHNS and CDR2 SASEGT. The CDR3 is CASSEWGTSVLTDTQYF. In DNA, the CDR3 is TGTGCCAGCAGTGAATGGGGGACCTCTGTCTTAACAGATACGCAGTATTTT.

CDR3 sequence reads: CASSVGQGVNSPLHF. The CDR3 DNA reads as TGTGCCAGCAGCGTGGGACAGGGGGTAAATTCACCCCTCCACTTT. The chain is built from TRBV5-6 and TRBJ1-6, with 11 bases identical to TRBD1. V trimming: 4 bases; J trimming: 7 bases; junction bases outside the gene matches: 4. Germline-derived CDR1 and CDR2 are SGHDT and YYEEEE. The CDR3 contains 15 residues.

This sequence joins TRBV13 and TRBJ1-1; D uncertain. The CDR3 totals 12 residues. Per the germline V gene, CDR1 is PRHDT and CDR2 is FYEKMQ (reference sequence). The germline V and J ends were trimmed by 0 bases and 11 bases, with 10 bases remaining between them. The CDR3 nucleotides read TGTGCCAGCAGCTTAGGGCTTCAGCGGGCTTTCTTT. Its protein product is CASSLGLQRAFF. Full variable domain (rest looked up from reference TRBV13 and TRBJ1-1): AAGVIQSPRHLIKEKRETATLKCYPIPRHDTVYWYQQGPGQDPQFLISFYEKMQSDKGSIPDRFSAQQFSDYHSELNMSSLELGDSALYFCASSLGLQRAFFGQGTRLTVV.

CDR3 in amino acids: CASSWGRTGELFF. CDR3 bases: TGTGCCAGCAGCTGGGGGAGGACCGGGGAGCTGTTTTTT. J is TRBJ2-2 and V is TRBV5-6, with D perhaps matching TRBD2 (6 bases). This CDR3 comprises 13 residues. Germline loops: CDR1 SGHDT, CDR2 YYEEEE. V gave up 3 bases and J gave up 5 bases, with 8 bases separating them. Full variable domain (missing parts from reference TRBV5-6 and TRBJ2-2): DAGVTQSPTHLIKTRGQQVTLRCSPKSGHDTVSWYQQALGQGPQFIFQYYEEEERQRGNFPDRFSGHQFPNYSSELNVNALLLGDSALYLCASSWGRTGELFFGEGSRLTVL.

The V gene is TRBV27, the J gene TRBJ2-7; D remains unclear. Germline loops: CDR1 MNHEY, CDR2 SMNVEV (reference sequence). Trimming stripped 1 base from V and 2 bases from J, with 15 bases between. The CDR3 contains 16 residues. CDR3 sequence (DNA): TGTGCCAGCAGTTTATTGTACCAGCCCGAAGCCTACGAGCAGTACTTC. Translating gives CASSLLYQPEAYEQYF.

This clone was seen a single time. The chain has TRBV5-6 and TRBJ1-5; D gene unclear. Per the germline V gene, CDR1 is SGHDT and CDR2 is YYEEEE. The CDR3 totals 17 residues. Trimming shortened V by 0 bases and J by 0 bases, and 13 bases separated the two germline ends. The CDR3 protein is CASSLGESPYSNQPQHF. The CDR3 nucleotides are TGTGCCAGCAGCTTGGGGGAGTCACCGTATAGCAATCAGCCCCAGCATTTT.